A selection of T cell receptor beta chains follows, all from one sample in a study of OX40 agonist ivuxolimab in advanced cancers. Method: immunoSEQ multiplex PCR; TCRdb's copy keeps in-frame clones and lacks some. This table has about 20,000 clones, 79% appearing once. This specimen consisted of CD4+ or CD8+ T cells sorted from blood, obtained in a trial of the OX40 agonist ivuxolimab. These receptors were obtained from an adult with an advanced solid tumor such as melanoma, head and neck, liver or kidney cancer. Both conserved end residues are part of each CDR3. The order of the fields is clone size, D gene, J gene, V gene, CDR3 DNA, CDR3 protein. D genes are given only for firm matches. Clone size is not always given. Where it is, it says once, few, many or a class for expanded clones.

clone_size: NA; d_call: TRBD1; j_call: TRBJ1-1; v_call: TRBV6-5; cdr3_nt: TGTGCCAAAGGGGGCGACAGGGCCCTGAACACTGAAGCTTTCTTT; cdr3_aa: CAKGGDRALNTEAFF
clone_size: NA; d_call: NA; j_call: TRBJ1-1; v_call: TRBV5-1; cdr3_nt: TGCGCCAGCAGCTTGGGGCAAGGAGCTTTCTTT; cdr3_aa: CASSLGQGAFF
clone_size: NA; d_call: NA; j_call: TRBJ2-7; v_call: TRBV4-2; cdr3_nt: TGTGCCAGCAGCCGACCCGGACAGACCTACGAGCAGTACTTC; cdr3_aa: CASSRPGQTYEQYF
clone_size: NA; d_call: NA; j_call: TRBJ1-3; v_call: TRBV5-6; cdr3_nt: TGTGCCAGCAGCCCCTTCCCCGACGGATACTCTGGAAACACCATATATTTT; cdr3_aa: CASSPFPDGYSGNTIYF
clone_size: once; d_call: NA; j_call: TRBJ2-7; v_call: TRBV11-3; cdr3_nt: TGTGCCAGCAGTCCAGGAGGGTACGAGCAGTACTTC; cdr3_aa: CASSPGGYEQYF
clone_size: NA; d_call: TRBD1; j_call: TRBJ1-2; v_call: TRBV14; cdr3_nt: TGTGCCAGCAGCCAAACTTGGGACAGGGATTATGGCTACACCTTC; cdr3_aa: CASSQTWDRDYGYTF
clone_size: NA; d_call: TRBD1; j_call: TRBJ1-6; v_call: TRBV15; cdr3_nt: TGTGCCACCAGCGGGAACAGGGGAGCATCGCAGAATTCACCCCTCCACTTT; cdr3_aa: CATSGNRGASQNSPLHF
clone_size: NA; d_call: NA; j_call: TRBJ2-7; v_call: TRBV29-1; cdr3_nt: TGCAGCGTTGGAGGGCAGGGGTACGAGCAGTACTTC; cdr3_aa: CSVGGQGYEQYF
clone_size: NA; d_call: NA; j_call: TRBJ1-5; v_call: TRBV19; cdr3_nt: TGTGCCAGTAGTATAACGGATTATAGCAATCAGCCCCAGCATTTT; cdr3_aa: CASSITDYSNQPQHF
clone_size: NA; d_call: TRBD1; j_call: TRBJ2-1; v_call: TRBV11-3; cdr3_nt: TGTGCCAGCAGCCTGCGGACAGGGCTGAATGAGCAGTTCTTC; cdr3_aa: CASSLRTGLNEQFF
clone_size: once; d_call: NA; j_call: TRBJ2-7; v_call: TRBV7-2; cdr3_nt: TGTGCCAGCAGCTTAGACCCCCTAGGGTACGAGCAGTACTTC; cdr3_aa: CASSLDPLGYEQYF
clone_size: NA; d_call: NA; j_call: TRBJ2-4; v_call: TRBV7-8; cdr3_nt: TGTGCCAGCAGCTTACCAGGGGCCAAAAACATTCAGTACTTC; cdr3_aa: CASSLPGAKNIQYF
clone_size: NA; d_call: NA; j_call: TRBJ1-5; v_call: TRBV7-3; cdr3_nt: TGTGCCAGCAGCGTCTATTTTGGCGGCAATCAGCCCCAGCATTTT; cdr3_aa: CASSVYFGGNQPQHF
clone_size: NA; d_call: TRBD1; j_call: TRBJ2-1; v_call: TRBV12-5; cdr3_nt: TGTGCTAGTGCAGGGGGCTTGAACAATGAGCAGTTCTTC; cdr3_aa: CASAGGLNNEQFF
clone_size: NA; d_call: NA; j_call: TRBJ2-1; v_call: TRBV9; cdr3_nt: TGTGCCAGCAGCCTTATTTCAGACAATGAGCAGTTCTTC; cdr3_aa: CASSLISDNEQFF
clone_size: NA; d_call: NA; j_call: TRBJ2-1; v_call: TRBV7-8; cdr3_nt: TGTGCCAGCAGCCCCGCCTTTGATGAGCAGTTCTTC; cdr3_aa: CASSPAFDEQFF
clone_size: NA; d_call: NA; j_call: TRBJ1-6; v_call: TRBV7-6; cdr3_nt: TGTGCCAGCAGCCCCGTAACTGGATCACCCCTCCACTTT; cdr3_aa: CASSPVTGSPLHF
clone_size: NA; d_call: NA; j_call: TRBJ1-1; v_call: TRBV5-5; cdr3_nt: TGTGCCAGCAGCCCTTCCCCCGGGGGCTTAAGGGCTCCTGAAGCTTTCTTT; cdr3_aa: CASSPSPGGLRAPEAFF
clone_size: NA; d_call: NA; j_call: TRBJ1-4; v_call: TRBV14; cdr3_nt: TGTGCCAGCAGCCAAGAGAGGGAAACTAATGAAAAACTGTTTTTT; cdr3_aa: CASSQERETNEKLFF
clone_size: NA; d_call: NA; j_call: TRBJ2-6; v_call: TRBV4-1; cdr3_nt: TGCGCCAGCAGTGGGAACTCTGGGGCCAACGTCCTGACTTTC; cdr3_aa: CASSGNSGANVLTF
clone_size: NA; d_call: TRBD2; j_call: TRBJ2-3; v_call: TRBV7-7; cdr3_nt: TGTGCCAGCAGCACGGGACTAGAGTTTGGAGATACGCAGTATTTT; cdr3_aa: CASSTGLEFGDTQYF
clone_size: NA; d_call: TRBD1; j_call: TRBJ1-2; v_call: TRBV7-9; cdr3_nt: TGTGCCAGCAGCTTAGGAGGGGGCGCGCATGGCTACACCTTC; cdr3_aa: CASSLGGGAHGYTF
clone_size: NA; d_call: NA; j_call: TRBJ2-7; v_call: TRBV9; cdr3_nt: TGTGCCAGCAGCGTAGAGGCAGCCCCCTACGAGCAGTACTTC; cdr3_aa: CASSVEAAPYEQYF
clone_size: few; d_call: NA; j_call: TRBJ2-7; v_call: TRBV11-2; cdr3_nt: TGTGCCAGCAGCTTAGAGTCTTACGGAGGACACTACGAGCAGTACTTC; cdr3_aa: CASSLESYGGHYEQYF
clone_size: NA; d_call: NA; j_call: TRBJ1-1; v_call: TRBV4-3; cdr3_nt: TGCGCCAGCAGCCAATATTCAGGGGTGAACACTGAAGCTTTCTTT; cdr3_aa: CASSQYSGVNTEAFF
clone_size: once; d_call: NA; j_call: TRBJ1-2; v_call: TRBV11-2; cdr3_nt: TGTGCCAGCACCAGAGGGGGTGGCTACACCTTC; cdr3_aa: CASTRGGGYTF
clone_size: NA; d_call: TRBD1; j_call: TRBJ2-7; v_call: TRBV5-1; cdr3_nt: TGCGCCAGCAGCGGGACAGCTACTAGCTCCTACGAGCAGTACTTC; cdr3_aa: CASSGTATSSYEQYF
clone_size: NA; d_call: NA; j_call: TRBJ1-1; v_call: TRBV18; cdr3_nt: TGTGCCAGCTCACCAATACACCCTATGAACACTGAAGCTTTCTTT; cdr3_aa: CASSPIHPMNTEAFF
clone_size: NA; d_call: NA; j_call: TRBJ1-2; v_call: TRBV5-5; cdr3_nt: TGTGCCACCTCAACCGGGGCCGTCGATGGCTACACCTTC; cdr3_aa: CATSTGAVDGYTF
clone_size: few; d_call: NA; j_call: TRBJ2-2; v_call: TRBV4-1; cdr3_nt: TGCGCCAGCGAGGGGCAGGGATACACCGGGGAGCTGTTTTTT; cdr3_aa: CASEGQGYTGELFF
clone_size: once; d_call: NA; j_call: TRBJ2-7; v_call: TRBV5-5; cdr3_nt: TGTGCCAGCAGCTTGGGACAGCTTTACGAGCAGTACTTC; cdr3_aa: CASSLGQLYEQYF
clone_size: NA; d_call: TRBD1; j_call: TRBJ1-1; v_call: TRBV6-5; cdr3_nt: TGTGCCAGCAGTTCCCTACAGGGGATCACTGAAGCTTTCTTT; cdr3_aa: CASSSLQGITEAFF
clone_size: NA; d_call: TRBD1; j_call: TRBJ1-1; v_call: TRBV7-9; cdr3_nt: TGTGCCAGCAGCTACGGACAGGGGGTGACTGAAGCTTTCTTT; cdr3_aa: CASSYGQGVTEAFF
clone_size: few; d_call: TRBD1; j_call: TRBJ1-2; v_call: TRBV9; cdr3_nt: TGTGCCAGCAGGGACAGGGCCTATGGCTACACCTTC; cdr3_aa: CASRDRAYGYTF
clone_size: NA; d_call: TRBD1; j_call: TRBJ1-6; v_call: TRBV6-5; cdr3_nt: TGTGCCAGCAGACCTTGGACAGGGGAGGGGTCACCCCTCCACTTT; cdr3_aa: CASRPWTGEGSPLHF
clone_size: NA; d_call: NA; j_call: TRBJ1-5; v_call: TRBV9; cdr3_nt: TGTGCCAGCAGCGCAGACGGAAAGAATCAGCCCCAGCATTTT; cdr3_aa: CASSADGKNQPQHF
clone_size: NA; d_call: NA; j_call: TRBJ1-1; v_call: TRBV5-6; cdr3_nt: TGTGCCAGCAGCTCCGGGATTGAAGCTTTCTTT; cdr3_aa: CASSSGIEAFF
clone_size: NA; d_call: NA; j_call: TRBJ2-3; v_call: TRBV19; cdr3_nt: TGTGCCAGTAGTATGGTACGGACAGATACGCAGTATTTT; cdr3_aa: CASSMVRTDTQYF
clone_size: NA; d_call: NA; j_call: TRBJ2-7; v_call: TRBV7-9; cdr3_nt: TGTGCCAGCAGCTTTAATCTTTACGAGCAGTACTTC; cdr3_aa: CASSFNLYEQYF
clone_size: once; d_call: NA; j_call: TRBJ2-3; v_call: TRBV30; cdr3_nt: TGTGCCTGCCTACGACAGAGCACAGATACGCAGTATTTT; cdr3_aa: CACLRQSTDTQYF
clone_size: NA; d_call: NA; j_call: TRBJ1-1; v_call: TRBV6-5; cdr3_nt: TGTGCCAGCAGCTCCGACAGGACTGAAGCTTTCTTT; cdr3_aa: CASSSDRTEAFF
clone_size: once; d_call: NA; j_call: TRBJ2-1; v_call: TRBV6-6; cdr3_nt: TGTGCCACCTATCACAATGAGCAGTTCTTC; cdr3_aa: CATYHNEQFF
clone_size: NA; d_call: NA; j_call: TRBJ1-1; v_call: TRBV7-9; cdr3_nt: TGTGCCAGCAGCTTAGGGACGGTTACTGAAGCTTTCTTT; cdr3_aa: CASSLGTVTEAFF
clone_size: NA; d_call: TRBD1; j_call: TRBJ2-5; v_call: TRBV7-2; cdr3_nt: TGTGCCAGCAGCTGGGGGACAGGAAGACAAGAGACCCAGTACTTC; cdr3_aa: CASSWGTGRQETQYF
clone_size: few; d_call: TRBD1; j_call: TRBJ2-7; v_call: TRBV11-2; cdr3_nt: TGTGCCAGCAGCTTAGTGGTGACAGGGTACCCCGAGCAGTACTTC; cdr3_aa: CASSLVVTGYPEQYF
clone_size: once; d_call: TRBD1; j_call: TRBJ1-1; v_call: TRBV7-9; cdr3_nt: TGTGCCAGCAGCTCTCGACAGGGCGGCACTGAAGCTTTCTTT; cdr3_aa: CASSSRQGGTEAFF
clone_size: NA; d_call: NA; j_call: TRBJ2-2; v_call: TRBV9; cdr3_nt: TGTGCCAGCAGCCCACCCGCGGCGAACACCGGGGAGCTGTTTTTT; cdr3_aa: CASSPPAANTGELFF
clone_size: NA; d_call: TRBD1; j_call: TRBJ1-1; v_call: TRBV18; cdr3_nt: TGTGCCAGCTCACACCCACAGGGGTGGGCCACTGAAGCTTTCTTT; cdr3_aa: CASSHPQGWATEAFF
clone_size: NA; d_call: NA; j_call: TRBJ1-5; v_call: TRBV9; cdr3_nt: TGTGCCAGCAGCGCGGGGCCCCTTAGCAATCAGCCCCAGCATTTT; cdr3_aa: CASSAGPLSNQPQHF
clone_size: NA; d_call: TRBD1; j_call: TRBJ1-2; v_call: TRBV9; cdr3_nt: TGTGCCAGCAGCTCTCGACCCGGGACAGGGGGCCTAGCTAACTATGGCTACACCTTC; cdr3_aa: CASSSRPGTGGLANYGYTF
clone_size: NA; d_call: TRBD2; j_call: TRBJ2-5; v_call: TRBV11-2; cdr3_nt: TGTGCCAGCAGCTTGTGGACTAGTGAAGAGACCCAGTACTTC; cdr3_aa: CASSLWTSEETQYF
clone_size: NA; d_call: NA; j_call: TRBJ1-2; v_call: TRBV7-2; cdr3_nt: TGTGCCAGCAGCCTCTGGGGAGGGGAGACGTATGGCTACACCTTC; cdr3_aa: CASSLWGGETYGYTF
clone_size: NA; d_call: NA; j_call: TRBJ2-2; v_call: TRBV30; cdr3_nt: TGTGCCTGGGTCGGGAGCACCGGGGAGCTGTTTTTT; cdr3_aa: CAWVGSTGELFF
clone_size: NA; d_call: NA; j_call: TRBJ1-3; v_call: TRBV9; cdr3_nt: TGTGCCAGCAGCGTAAGTCCTCCCAACTCTGGAAACACCATATATTTT; cdr3_aa: CASSVSPPNSGNTIYF
clone_size: NA; d_call: NA; j_call: TRBJ2-1; v_call: TRBV4-1; cdr3_nt: TGCGCCAGCAGCCAAGCCCTATTGGGGGTTGCTGAGCAGTTCTTC; cdr3_aa: CASSQALLGVAEQFF
clone_size: NA; d_call: NA; j_call: TRBJ1-1; v_call: TRBV4-3; cdr3_nt: TGCGCCAGCAGCCAAGATTATAGTTACACTGAAGCTTTCTTT; cdr3_aa: CASSQDYSYTEAFF
clone_size: NA; d_call: TRBD1; j_call: TRBJ1-1; v_call: TRBV19; cdr3_nt: TGTGCCAGTAGTCGGGACAGGGCAGGGACTGTTAACACTGAAGCTTTCTTT; cdr3_aa: CASSRDRAGTVNTEAFF
clone_size: NA; d_call: NA; j_call: TRBJ1-4; v_call: TRBV4-1; cdr3_nt: TGCGCCAGCAGCCCTTGGGACTCTCTTTATGAAAAACTGTTTTTT; cdr3_aa: CASSPWDSLYEKLFF
clone_size: few; d_call: NA; j_call: TRBJ1-5; v_call: TRBV4-1; cdr3_nt: TGCGCCAGCAGCCAAGAAGGAGTCTGGGGCCCTCAGCCCCAGCATTTT; cdr3_aa: CASSQEGVWGPQPQHF
clone_size: NA; d_call: TRBD2; j_call: TRBJ2-2; v_call: TRBV19; cdr3_nt: TGTGCCAGTAGCCGAGGACTAGACGGCTACACCGGGGAGCTGTTTTTT; cdr3_aa: CASSRGLDGYTGELFF